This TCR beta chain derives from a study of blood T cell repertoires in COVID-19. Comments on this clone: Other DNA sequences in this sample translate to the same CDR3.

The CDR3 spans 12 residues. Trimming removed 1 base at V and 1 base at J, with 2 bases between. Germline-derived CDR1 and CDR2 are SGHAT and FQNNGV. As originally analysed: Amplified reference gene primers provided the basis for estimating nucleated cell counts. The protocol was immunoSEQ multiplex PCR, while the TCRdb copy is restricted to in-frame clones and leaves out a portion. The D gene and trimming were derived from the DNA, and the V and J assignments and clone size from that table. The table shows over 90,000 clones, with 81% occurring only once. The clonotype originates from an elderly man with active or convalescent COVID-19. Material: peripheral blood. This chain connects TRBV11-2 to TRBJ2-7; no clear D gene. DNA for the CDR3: TGTGCCAGCAGCTTAGTATCCTACGAGCAGTACTTC. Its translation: CASSLVSYEQYF.